The clone carrying this T cell receptor (beta chain) was observed many times. The antigen remains undetermined. TCRdb re-derived calls from the reads in MiXCR, one entry per CDR3 protein. This sample has more than 350,000 distinct CDR3 sequences, with approximately 32% found just once. The V gene's germline CDR1 is SEHNR and CDR2 FQNEAQ (reference sequence). The CDR3 sequence is 16 residues long. The ends were cut back, 5 bases at V and 0 bases at J, with 14 bases in the middle. This specimen belongs to a study of T cell repertoires in cytomegalovirus infection. Across the study: It can be stated that public TCR beta signatures indicated CMV infection as well as a matching HLA type. Findings and limits, study-wide: HLA-C-restricted CMV clonotypes gave the most frequent clonotype in two of eight donors. Carriage of CMV together with the relevant HLA was identifiable through cumulative public TCR beta family frequency.

The clonotype comes from a human donor in good health (CMV status not recorded). Some clones in this sample may be carry-over from other donors' samples. The sample taken for sequencing was PBMCs. The genes are TRBV7-9 and TRBJ2-4; D may be TRBD2 (6 bases). The CDR3 sequence is CASSPGTALAKNIQYF. The CDR3 DNA reads TGTGCCAGCAGCCCCGGGACTGCCCTAGCCAAAAACATTCAGTACTTC.